A selection of T cell receptor beta chains follows, all from one sample in a study of blood T cell repertoires in COVID-19. Profiling relied on immunoSEQ multiplex PCR, and the TCRdb table lists in-frame clones only, not all of them. The profile shows under 30,000 clones, roughly 91% of them singletons. The source material was peripheral blood. Receptors originate from a man aged 50 to 60 with active COVID-19. Each CDR3 is given with its conserved first and last residue. A D gene is named only where the DNA matches it firmly. A clone size is listed for some rows: how often the clone was seen (once, few, many), or a class if it is expanded.

D: TRBD1; J: TRBJ1-6; size: -; V: TRBV11-2; DNA: TGTGCCAGCAGCTTGTTCAGGGGGCTGAGCTCCTATAATTCACCCCTCCACTTT; CDR3: CASSLFRGLSSYNSPLHF
D: -; J: TRBJ2-5; size: -; V: TRBV30; DNA: TGTGCCTGGAGTGTGTTGAATAGCCAAGAGACCCAGTACTTC; CDR3: CAWSVLNSQETQYF
D: -; J: TRBJ2-4; size: -; V: TRBV7-8; DNA: TGTGCCAGCAGCTTAGACAGGGTCGGAGACATTCAGTACTTC; CDR3: CASSLDRVGDIQYF
D: TRBD2; J: TRBJ2-1; size: few; V: TRBV6-5; DNA: TGTGCCAGCCGGGGTAGCGGGTACAATGAGCAGTTCTTC; CDR3: CASRGSGYNEQFF
D: TRBD2; J: TRBJ2-3; size: -; V: TRBV11-2; DNA: TGTGCCAGCACCCCGGACCGAAGCGGGGGCACAGATACGCAGTATTTT; CDR3: CASTPDRSGGTDTQYF
D: TRBD1; J: TRBJ1-5; size: -; V: TRBV25-1; DNA: TGTGCCAGCAGTGGGACAGGGGGCAGTCAGCCCCAGCATTTT; CDR3: CASSGTGGSQPQHF
D: -; J: TRBJ2-7; size: -; V: TRBV5-1; DNA: TGCGCCAGCAGCTTGAACCAACAACCAGCCTACGAGCAGTACTTC; CDR3: CASSLNQQPAYEQYF
D: -; J: TRBJ2-5; size: -; V: TRBV4-3; DNA: TGCGCCAGCAGCCACCTTAGCGGAGAGACCCAGTACTTC; CDR3: CASSHLSGETQYF
D: TRBD1; J: TRBJ1-1; size: once; V: TRBV14; DNA: TGTGCCAGCAGCCATCGCGGATACAGGGGGAGAGCTTACACTGAAGCTTTCTTT; CDR3: CASSHRGYRGRAYTEAFF
D: -; J: TRBJ1-4; size: -; V: TRBV15; DNA: TGTGCCACCAGCACTAAACTTCTCCAGGGGAGTAATGAAAAACTGTTTTTT; CDR3: CATSTKLLQGSNEKLFF
D: TRBD1; J: TRBJ2-5; size: -; V: TRBV7-2; DNA: TGTGCCAGCAGCCCGACAGGGGACACAGAGACCCAGTACTTC; CDR3: CASSPTGDTETQYF
D: -; J: TRBJ2-1; size: few; V: TRBV11-2; DNA: TGTGCCAGCAGCTTAGTTGGGCAGGGCCCTCCATGGAGTGAGCAGTTCTTC; CDR3: CASSLVGQGPPWSEQFF
D: -; J: TRBJ2-2; size: -; V: TRBV6-5; DNA: TGTGCCAGCAGTTACGTTAGCGGGAACACCGGGGAGCTGTTTTTT; CDR3: CASSYVSGNTGELFF
D: -; J: TRBJ1-5; size: -; V: TRBV21-1; DNA: TGTGCCAGCAGCAAGGCGATTAACTACAATCAGCCCCAGCATTTT; CDR3: CASSKAINYNQPQHF
D: TRBD1; J: TRBJ1-5; size: -; V: TRBV5-1; DNA: TGCGCCAGCAGCTTGGGGACAGGGGGCTACAATCAGCCCCAGCATTTT; CDR3: CASSLGTGGYNQPQHF
D: -; J: TRBJ2-7; size: -; V: TRBV29-1; DNA: TGCAGCGTTGTGTTCGTCTCCTACGAGCAGTACTTC; CDR3: CSVVFVSYEQYF
D: TRBD1; J: TRBJ2-7; size: -; V: TRBV9; DNA: TGTGCCAGCAGCGTCCGACAGGGGGGGATAGGTGACGAGCAGTACTTC; CDR3: CASSVRQGGIGDEQYF
D: -; J: TRBJ1-5; size: -; V: TRBV9; DNA: TGTGCCAGCAGCCCACAGGGTTATTGGAATCAGCCCCAGCATTTT; CDR3: CASSPQGYWNQPQHF
D: -; J: TRBJ1-1; size: -; V: TRBV7-9; DNA: TGTGCCAGCACCAAATCGGGGAACACTGAAGCTTTCTTT; CDR3: CASTKSGNTEAFF
D: -; J: TRBJ2-5; size: -; V: TRBV6-5; DNA: TGTGCCAGCAGTCCCCAGGGCACCCAAGAGACCCAGTACTTC; CDR3: CASSPQGTQETQYF
D: TRBD2; J: TRBJ2-1; size: -; V: TRBV5-1; DNA: TGCGCCAGCACCCAAGCGGGAGGTGTATACAATGAGCAGTTCTTC; CDR3: CASTQAGGVYNEQFF
D: -; J: TRBJ1-4; size: -; V: TRBV6-2/TRBV6-3; DNA: TGTGCCAGCAGCCACAACAGGGTTAATGAAAAACTGTTTTTT; CDR3: CASSHNRVNEKLFF
D: -; J: TRBJ1-1; size: few; V: TRBV12-3/TRBV12-4; DNA: TGTGCCAGCCGGAACACTGAAGCTTTCTTT; CDR3: CASRNTEAFF
D: TRBD2; J: TRBJ2-1; size: once; V: TRBV18; DNA: TGTGCCAGCTCACCTGAACTAGCGGGAGGCACTGAGCAGTTCTTC; CDR3: CASSPELAGGTEQFF
D: TRBD1; J: TRBJ1-1; size: -; V: TRBV19; DNA: TGTGCCAGTAAGGGACAGGGGGCTCCGTCGAACACTGAAGCTTTCTTT; CDR3: CASKGQGAPSNTEAFF
D: TRBD2; J: TRBJ2-7; size: -; V: TRBV5-5; DNA: TGTGCCAGCAGCTTGATCGGGGGGTCCTACGAGCAGTACTTC; CDR3: CASSLIGGSYEQYF
D: TRBD1; J: TRBJ2-7; size: -; V: TRBV9; DNA: TGTGCCAGCAGCCCCGAACCGGGACAGGGAGACGAGCAGTACTTC; CDR3: CASSPEPGQGDEQYF
D: TRBD1; J: TRBJ1-5; size: -; V: TRBV30; DNA: TGTGCCTGGAGGTCACCGGGACAGGGCCATCAGCCCCAGCATTTT; CDR3: CAWRSPGQGHQPQHF
D: -; J: TRBJ1-4; size: -; V: TRBV11-3; DNA: TGTGCCAGCAGCTTAGTTGGAGCAACTAATGAAAAACTGTTTTTT; CDR3: CASSLVGATNEKLFF
D: TRBD1; J: TRBJ1-1; size: once; V: TRBV11-2; DNA: TGTGCCAGCAGCTTAGGGACAGGGGGACAGGGTGTAGCTTTCTTT; CDR3: CASSLGTGGQGVAFF
D: -; J: TRBJ2-6; size: -; V: TRBV30; DNA: TGTGCCTGGAGAATAGCTGAGAGCTCTGGGGCCAACGTCCTGACTTTC; CDR3: CAWRIAESSGANVLTF
D: -; J: TRBJ1-2; size: once; V: TRBV10-2; DNA: TGCGCCAGCAACAAAGGGGGAACAGATTGGTACTACACCTTC; CDR3: CASNKGGTDWYYTF
D: TRBD2; J: TRBJ2-1; size: once; V: TRBV19; DNA: TGTGCCAGTAGCCCGGGACTAGCGGGAGGGCCAGCCTACAATGAGCAGTTCTTC; CDR3: CASSPGLAGGPAYNEQFF
D: -; J: TRBJ2-1; size: -; V: TRBV28; DNA: TGTGCCAGCAGTTTACTCGGGAATTCCTACAATGAGCAGTTCTTC; CDR3: CASSLLGNSYNEQFF
D: TRBD2; J: TRBJ2-3; size: -; V: TRBV12-5; DNA: TGTGCTAGTGGTTTGGTAACGCCCGCGTTCGGTCGCGAGCGGGAGCGCACAGATACGCAGTATTTT; CDR3: CASGLVTPAFGRERERTDTQYF
D: TRBD1; J: TRBJ1-2; size: -; V: TRBV5-4; DNA: TGTGCCAGCAGCCCTGGACAGGTCTATGGCTACACCTTC; CDR3: CASSPGQVYGYTF
D: -; J: TRBJ2-2; size: -; V: TRBV10-2; DNA: TGCGCCAGCAGTGAAAGGAGGGATAACACCGGGGAGCTGTTTTTT; CDR3: CASSERRDNTGELFF
D: TRBD2; J: TRBJ2-1; size: -; V: TRBV9; DNA: TGTGCCAGCAGCGTAGGCCCCGGTGGGCTAGCGGGAGCAAGGAATGAGCAGTTCTTC; CDR3: CASSVGPGGLAGARNEQFF
D: -; J: TRBJ2-5; size: -; V: TRBV5-8; DNA: TGTGCCAGCAGCTTGTCAGGGTTCCAAGAGACCCAGTACTTC; CDR3: CASSLSGFQETQYF
D: TRBD1; J: TRBJ1-1; size: -; V: TRBV9; DNA: TGTGCCAGCAGCGTAGTCGGGACAGGGGAAGCTTTCTTT; CDR3: CASSVVGTGEAFF
D: -; J: TRBJ1-2; size: -; V: TRBV3-1/TRBV3-2; DNA: TGTGCCAGCAGCCAGGCCAGTTATAACTATGGCTACACCTTC; CDR3: CASSQASYNYGYTF
D: TRBD2; J: TRBJ2-5; size: -; V: TRBV29-1; DNA: TGCAGCGCGACTAGCGGGAGTAAGACCCAGTACTTC; CDR3: CSATSGSKTQYF